Listed here are 25 T cell receptor beta chains from one sample, sequenced in a study of blood T cell repertoires in COVID-19. The repertoire was sequenced with immunoSEQ multiplex PCR; TCRdb's copy has only in-frame clones and lacks some. The table includes tens of thousands of clones, approximately 88% detected once. Sequenced sample: peripheral blood. The receptor set was obtained from a man aged 45 to 65 with active COVID-19.

The J gene is TRBJ2-1, the V gene TRBV5-1; 7 bases map to TRBD2. This CDR3 spans 16 amino acids. Trimming cost V 5 bases and J 0 bases; bases outside gene matches: 8. Germline lookup yields CDR1 SGHRS and CDR2 YFSETQ. CDR3: CASRIMSGNSYNEQFF. CDR3 nucleotides: TGCGCCAGCAGGATAATGAGCGGGAACTCCTACAATGAGCAGTTCTTC. Full variable domain (remainder filled in from reference TRBV5-1 and TRBJ2-1): KAGVTQTPRYLIKTRGQQVTLSCSPISGHRSVSWYQQTPGQGLQFLFEYFSETQRNKGNFPGRFSGRQFSNSRSEMNVSTLELGDSALYLCASRIMSGNSYNEQFFGPGTRLTVL.

V is TRBV9 and J is TRBJ2-5; 9 bases map to TRBD1. V shed 3 bases and J 3 bases; nucleotides not matched to a gene: 6. The V gene's germline CDR1 is SGDLS and CDR2 YYNGEE. CDR3 size: 15 residues. The DNA for the CDR3 is TGTGCCAGCAGCGAGACTTGGACAGGGGAAGAGACCCAGTACTTC. Translation gives CASSETWTGEETQYF.

The chain uses TRBV7-9 and TRBJ1-1; 9 nucleotides agree with TRBD1. Germline assignment: CDR1 SEHNR and CDR2 FQNEAQ (reference sequence). The CDR3 has 12 residues. V lost 8 bases, J lost 8 bases, and 6 bases stayed unmatched. DNA for the CDR3: TGTGCCAGCGTGGGGACAGGGCTCGAAGCTTTCTTT. Its translation: CASVGTGLEAFF.

The chain is built from TRBV5-6 and TRBJ2-1; no clear D gene. This CDR3 has 12 amino acids. The germline V gene encodes CDR1 SGHDT and CDR2 YYEEEE. V dropped 0 bases and J dropped 6 bases, with 4 bases sitting between them. CDR3 amino acids: CASSLGGNEQFF. The CDR3, as DNA: TGTGCCAGCAGCTTGGGCGGCAATGAGCAGTTCTTC. The variable domain in full, completed from reference TRBV5-6 and TRBJ2-1, reads DAGVTQSPTHLIKTRGQQVTLRCSPKSGHDTVSWYQQALGQGPQFIFQYYEEEERQRGNFPDRFSGHQFPNYSSELNVNALLLGDSALYLCASSLGGNEQFFGPGTRLTVL.

The gene calls are TRBV30 and TRBJ2-1; weak D call: TRBD1 (5 bases). The CDR3 totals 12 residues. V was shortened by 5 bases and J by 0 bases, with 5 bases between the two germline ends. The germline gives CDR1 GTSNPN, CDR2 SVGIG (reference sequence). CDR3 nucleotide sequence: TGTGCCTGGGACAGCTCCTACAATGAGCAGTTCTTC. It codes for CAWDSSYNEQFF.

The rearrangement joins TRBV13 to TRBJ1-2; no firm D call. Germline CDR1 is PRHDT and CDR2 is FYEKMQ (reference sequence). Trimming cost V 3 bases and J 5 bases, with 10 bases left between them. The CDR3 extends over 13 amino acids. Written as DNA, the CDR3 is TGTGCCAGCAGCTTTACAGATTTTTATGGCTACACCTTC. Residues: CASSFTDFYGYTF.

V and J are TRBV4-3 and TRBJ1-5; 7 bases match TRBD1. The CDR3 contains 15 residues. V trimming: 3 bases; J trimming: 5 bases; junction bases outside the gene matches: 7. The germline V gene has CDR1 LGHNA and CDR2 YSLEER. For the CDR3, the DNA is TGCGCCAGCAGCCAGTCCCGACAGGGTTATCAGCCCCAGCATTTT. As protein: CASSQSRQGYQPQHF.

As for this clone: A junction end diverges from the germline sequence, so it may reflect a read error. The chain links TRBV27 to TRBJ2-4; D not certain. The CDR3 is made up of 15 amino acids. The germline CDR1 and CDR2 sequences are MNHEY and SMNVEV (reference sequence). CDR3 nucleotide sequence: TGTGCCAGCAGTTTAGGTCACGGAGCCAAAAACATTCAGTGCTTC. Amino acids: CASSLGHGAKNIQCF.

V and J are TRBV27 and TRBJ2-2; 9 bases are a match to TRBD1. The germline CDR1 and CDR2 sequences are MNHEY and SMNVEV (reference sequence). The CDR3 sequence is 13 residues long. The V and J ends lost 6 bases and 10 bases, in that order; junction bases with no gene match: 6. The CDR3 nucleotides are TGTGCCAGCAGCCAGACAGGGGGGGTGGAGCTGTTTTTT. As protein: CASSQTGGVELFF.

The gene calls are TRBV7-2 and TRBJ1-5, with D perhaps TRBD1 (5 bases). The CDR3 loop spans 16 amino acids. Trimming stripped 6 bases from V and 3 bases from J, with 18 bases between. Germline V gives CDR1 SGHTA, CDR2 FQGNSA. The CDR3 here is CASSQYGGGNNQPQHF. The CDR3 coding sequence is TGTGCCAGCAGTCAATACGGGGGGGGGAACAATCAGCCCCAGCATTTT.

The CDR3 loop is CAWSLGRRTNQPQHF. CDR3 in DNA: TGTGCCTGGAGTTTGGGCAGGAGGACCAATCAGCCCCAGCATTTT. The genes are TRBV30 and TRBJ1-5; D is unclear. V dropped 2 bases and J dropped 3 bases, with 14 bases sitting between them. The CDR3 extends over 15 amino acids. Germline V gives CDR1 GTSNPN, CDR2 SVGIG (reference sequence).

The chain is built from TRBV24-1 and TRBJ2-2; a weak D match, TRBD1 (6 bases). The V gene's germline CDR1 is KGHDR and CDR2 SFDVKD. The V gene lost 2 bases and the J gene lost 5 bases, with 11 bases spanning the gap. This CDR3 contains 15 residues. In nucleotides, the CDR3 is TGTGCCACCAGTGATTCTCCCGGACAGACCGGGGAGCTGTTTTTT. It encodes CATSDSPGQTGELFF.

This chain uses TRBV2 with TRBJ2-2; 11 bases match TRBD1. V was clipped by 5 bases and J by 2 bases; unmatched bases: 4. This CDR3 has 16 amino acids. Per germline, CDR1 SNHLY and CDR2 FYNNEI. The CDR3 protein is CASSPGTGGNTGELFF. The CDR3 nucleotides are TGTGCCAGCAGTCCCGGGACAGGGGGTAACACCGGGGAGCTGTTTTTT.

This rearrangement joins TRBV12-3 or TRBV12-4 to TRBJ2-1; no clear D. The CDR3 has 13 amino acids. The ends were cut back, 4 bases at V and 6 bases at J, with 10 bases in the middle. The CDR3 sequence: CASSYRLGNEQFF. CDR3 nucleotides: TGTGCCAGCAGTTACCGCCTCGGCAATGAGCAGTTCTTC.

The chain combines TRBV6-5 with TRBJ1-1, with a weak D call TRBD1 (6 bases). Germline loops: CDR1 MNHEY, CDR2 SVGAGI. Trimming left V 6 bases short and J 4 bases short, with 18 bases between. The CDR3 extends over 15 amino acids. The CDR3 DNA is TGTGCCAGCAGGGGGACAAGCCCACCCCTCACTGAAGCTTTCTTT. Translated: CASRGTSPPLTEAFF.

The chain links TRBV19 to TRBJ2-7; 10 bases map to TRBD1. Germline CDR1 is LNHDA and CDR2 is SQIVND (reference sequence). There are 15 residues in the CDR3. Trimming took 3 bases from V and 2 from J; bases not matched to a gene: 4. In DNA, the CDR3 is TGTGCCAGTAGTATCGGGACAGGGGAGACCTACGAGCAGTACTTC. Translation gives CASSIGTGETYEQYF.

This clone was recorded only once. The chain couples TRBV12-3 or TRBV12-4 to TRBJ2-7; the D gene is possibly TRBD2 (6 bases). V was pared by 3 bases and J by 4 bases, with 10 bases between. The CDR3 contains 13 residues. The CDR3 bases are TGTGCCAGCAGTTTTGGGGACTCTTACGAGCAGTACTTC. It specifies CASSFGDSYEQYF.

The chain carries TRBV2 and TRBJ2-7; D is uncertain. Germline values: CDR1 SNHLY, CDR2 FYNNEI. The ends were cut back, 4 bases at V and 3 bases at J, with 4 bases in the middle. The CDR3 contains 11 residues. The chain's CDR3 is CASSVNYEQYF. In DNA form, the CDR3 reads TGTGCCAGCAGTGTTAACTACGAGCAGTACTTC. The entire variable domain, with the rest obtained from reference TRBV2 and TRBJ2-7, is as follows: EPEVTQTPSHQVTQMGQEVILRCVPISNHLYFYWYRQILGQKVEFLVSFYNNEISEKSEIFDDQFSVERPDGSNFTLKIRSTKLEDSAMYFCASSVNYEQYFGPGTRLTVT.

V gene TRBV19 combines with J gene TRBJ2-7, with 10 nucleotides matching TRBD1. There are 14 residues in the CDR3. Germline values: CDR1 LNHDA, CDR2 SQIVND (reference sequence). V gave up 5 bases and J gave up 4 bases; unmatched junction bases: 5. CDR3 in DNA: TGTGCCAGTAGTGGCGGACAGGGGGGGTACGAGCAGTACTTC. It yields the protein CASSGGQGGYEQYF.

V is TRBV7-6 and J is TRBJ2-5, with 8 bases matching TRBD1. This CDR3 spans 15 amino acids. Germline V gives CDR1 SGHVS, CDR2 FNYEAQ. J gave up 5 bases and V 3 bases, and 8 bases lay outside the gene matches. The CDR3 DNA reads TGTGCCAGCAGCTTTCAGGGGGCTCAGAGGGAGACCCAGTACTTC. It codes for CASSFQGAQRETQYF. Full variable domain (rest looked up from reference TRBV7-6 and TRBJ2-5): GAGVSQSPRYKVTKRGQDVALRCDPISGHVSLYWYRQALGQGPEFLTYFNYEAQQDKSGLPNDRFSAERPEGSISTLTIQRTEQRDSAMYRCASSFQGAQRETQYFGPGTRLLVL.

The chain uses TRBV4-3 and TRBJ2-3; D is unclear. Germline CDR1 is LGHNA and CDR2 is YSLEER. This CDR3 spans 14 amino acids. V lost 1 base, J lost 4 bases, and 9 bases lay in between. The DNA of the CDR3 is TGCGCCAGCAGCCAAGCGGGTCCCCCAGATACGCAGTATTTT. Translating it yields CASSQAGPPDTQYF.

The genes are TRBV15 and TRBJ2-1; 9 bases fit TRBD2. The CDR3 is made up of 17 amino acids. Germline loops: CDR1 LNHNV, CDR2 YYDKDF (reference sequence). Trimming cost V 3 bases and J 6 bases; bases outside gene matches: 12. In nucleotides, the CDR3 is TGTGCCACCAGCAGTATTGGCGGGAGGGAACCCTCCAATGAGCAGTTCTTC. It is translated as CATSSIGGREPSNEQFF.

The chain links TRBV9 to TRBJ1-1; 9 nucleotides match TRBD1. Germline V gene sequence: CDR1 SGDLS, CDR2 YYNGEE. The CDR3 extends over 13 amino acids. The J segment lost 7 bases and the V segment lost 2 bases, leaving 3 bases of the junction unmatched. This chain's CDR3 is CASSVSTGGEAFF. CDR3 nucleotide sequence: TGTGCCAGCAGCGTTTCGACAGGGGGTGAAGCTTTCTTT.

The chain is built from TRBV6-5 and TRBJ2-1; D is possibly TRBD2 (6 bases). The CDR3 covers 15 residues. V lost 0 bases and J lost 4, with 10 bases in between. Germline V CDR1 and CDR2: MNHEY, SVGAGI. The CDR3 loop is CASSYSDGGYNEQFF. CDR3 coding DNA: TGTGCCAGCAGTTACTCGGATGGGGGGTACAATGAGCAGTTCTTC.

The genes are TRBV4-3 and TRBJ2-2, with TRBD1 matching over 9 bases. CDR3 length equals 18 residues. Germline V gives CDR1 LGHNA, CDR2 YSLEER. The J segment lost 7 bases and the V segment lost 1 base, leaving 13 bases of the junction unmatched. CDR3 DNA: TGCGCCAGCAGCCAAGGACTCATTAGGACAGGGGTGATCGGGGAGCTGTTTTTT. Protein product: CASSQGLIRTGVIGELFF.